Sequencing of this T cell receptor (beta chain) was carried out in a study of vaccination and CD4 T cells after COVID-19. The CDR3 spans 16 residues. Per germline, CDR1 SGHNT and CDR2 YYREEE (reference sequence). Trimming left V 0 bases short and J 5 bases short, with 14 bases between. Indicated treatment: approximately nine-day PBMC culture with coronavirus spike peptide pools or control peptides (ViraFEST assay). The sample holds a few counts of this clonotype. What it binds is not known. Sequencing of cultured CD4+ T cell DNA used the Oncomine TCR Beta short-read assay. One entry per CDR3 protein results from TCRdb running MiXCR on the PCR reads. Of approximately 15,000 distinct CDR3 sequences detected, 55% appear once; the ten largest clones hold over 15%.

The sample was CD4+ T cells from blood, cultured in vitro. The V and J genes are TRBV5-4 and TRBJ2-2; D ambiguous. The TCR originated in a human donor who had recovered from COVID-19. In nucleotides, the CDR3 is TGTGCCAGCAGCTTGGATGGGCCAGCAATAACCGGGGAGCTGTTTTTT. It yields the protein CASSLDGPAITGELFF.